The 7 T cell receptor beta chains reported below all come from one sample, sequenced in a study of T-cell memory formation after mild COVID-19. MiXCR was run by TCRdb on the 5' RACE reads, yielding one entry per CDR3 protein. The sample holds about 270,000 distinct CDR3 sequences; 15% to 19% are singletons and the top ten take more than 2%. The sequenced sample consisted of PBMCs or a T cell subset sorted from them (not recorded which). The receptors derive from an adult woman who had mild COVID-19 (a few samples of this study predate the infection). Cell type and time point are not known.

This clonotype showed up just a few times. This chain joins TRBV4-3 and TRBJ1-1, with 7 bases lining up with TRBD1. Germline V gene data show CDR1 as LGHNA and CDR2 as YSLEER. The CDR3 is made up of 13 amino acids. V lost 0 bases, J lost 8 bases, and 3 bases stayed unmatched. CDR3 loop: CASSQDRGQEAFF. CDR3 sequence (DNA): TGCGCCAGCAGCCAAGATAGGGGACAGGAAGCTTTCTTT.

This clonotype was picked up a small number of times. The chain recombines TRBV20-1 with TRBJ2-7; 10 bases map to TRBD1. V dropped 6 bases and J dropped 2; count of bases not matched to a gene: 4. CDR1 is DFQATT, CDR2 SNEGSKA, per germline (reference sequence). The CDR3 covers 13 residues. CDR3 protein: CSAQGQGTYEQYF. The CDR3, as DNA: TGCAGTGCCCAGGGACAGGGGACCTACGAGCAGTACTTC.

This chain links TRBV14 with TRBJ2-2; unclear D gene. CDR3 length equals 17 residues. The germline V and J ends were trimmed by 0 bases and 0 bases, with 11 bases remaining between them. The V gene's germline CDR1 is SGHDN and CDR2 FVKESK. CDR3: CASSQDSWTANTGELFF. As DNA, the CDR3 is TGTGCCAGCAGCCAAGATAGTTGGACCGCGAACACCGGGGAGCTGTTTTTT.

V gene TRBV30 combines with J gene TRBJ1-1; the D gene is possibly TRBD1 (6 bases). The V end was cut by 5 bases, the J end by 9 bases, with 16 bases between. CDR1 is GTSNPN and CDR2 is SVGIG in the germline V gene (reference sequence). The CDR3 runs to 12 residues. DNA of the CDR3: TGTGCCTGGGGCTCCCTGACAGGCCAAGCTTTCTTT. It translates to CAWGSLTGQAFF.

V and J are TRBV24-1 and TRBJ2-1; TRBD2 might be the D (6 bases). V lost 3 bases and J 3 bases, leaving 20 bases between the germline ends. This CDR3 is built from 18 residues. The germline V gene has CDR1 KGHDR and CDR2 SFDVKD. This chain's CDR3 is CATSDPPFGGVGYNEQFF. CDR3 DNA: TGTGCCACCAGTGATCCCCCCTTCGGAGGGGTCGGCTACAATGAGCAGTTCTTC.

The chain carries TRBV6-6 and TRBJ2-7; D remains unclear. Trimming shortened V by 6 bases and J by 9 bases, and 15 bases separated the two germline ends. Germline-derived CDR1 and CDR2 are MNHNY and SVGAGI (reference sequence). The CDR3 is 12 residues long. The CDR3 sequence: CASSPTGLGQYF. CDR3 nucleotides: TGTGCCAGCAGCCCGACGGGTCTTGGGCAGTACTTC.

This chain connects TRBV9 to TRBJ1-5; 7 bases align to TRBD1. The germline CDR1 and CDR2 sequences are SGDLS and YYNGEE. This CDR3 comprises 16 residues. V dropped 0 bases and J dropped 6; count of bases not matched to a gene: 9. The CDR3 loop reads CASSVGGGGVGQPQHF. The CDR3 DNA is TGTGCCAGCAGCGTAGGAGGAGGGGGCGTGGGTCAGCCCCAGCATTTT.